One sample yielded the 8 T cell receptor beta chains listed below, sequenced in a study of response to subunit inactivated influenza vaccine. Each CDR3 protein gets one entry after TCRdb re-called the RT-PCR reads with MiXCR. The repertoire holds 450,000 to 600,000 distinct CDR3 sequences, with approximately 7.2% as singletons. Specimen: PBMCs from blood, collected roughly 24 months after vaccination. Source of these receptors: a man aged 50 to 75 who received an inactivated influenza vaccine.

In this sample, this clonotype turned up a few times. The chain recombines TRBV4-2 with TRBJ1-4; D may be TRBD1 (5 bases). Trimming pared 4 bases from V and 2 bases from J, leaving 14 bases between. Per the germline V gene, CDR1 is LGHNA and CDR2 is YNFKEQ. The CDR3 contains 16 residues. The CDR3 here is CASSLDTTGTNEKLFF. CDR3 in DNA: TGTGCCAGCAGCCTGGACACCACGGGCACTAATGAAAAACTGTTTTTT.

There are a few counts of this clonotype. J is TRBJ1-2 and V is TRBV4-3, with TRBD1 as a possible D gene (5 bases). This CDR3 comprises 17 residues. Germline V gene sequence: CDR1 LGHNA, CDR2 YSLEER. Trimming cost V 2 bases and J 6 bases, with 22 bases left between them. The CDR3 nucleotides read TGCGCCAGCAGCCAAATTGAGGCGATGAACGGGGGTAATGGCTACACCTTC. This encodes CASSQIEAMNGGNGYTF.

Many counts were recorded for this clonotype. The CDR3 sequence: CASSQGRLAGGQTYEQYF. Here the CDR3 DNA reads TGCGCCAGCAGCCAAGGCCGGCTAGCGGGGGGGCAAACCTACGAGCAGTACTTC. This chain links TRBV4-1 with TRBJ2-7; TRBD2 matches at 12 bases. The CDR3 contains 18 residues. V trimming: 1 base; J trimming: 2 bases; junction bases outside the gene matches: 9. Per germline, CDR1 MGHRA and CDR2 YSYEKL.

CDR3 nucleotides: TGTGCCAGCACCGATACGGACAGTGGGACCGGGGAGCTGTTTTTT. Translated, it gives CASTDTDSGTGELFF. The chain joins TRBV7-9 to TRBJ2-2, with D perhaps matching TRBD1 (6 bases). V was clipped by 7 bases and J by 5 bases, with 17 bases between them. This CDR3 spans 15 amino acids. The V gene's germline CDR1 is SEHNR and CDR2 FQNEAQ (reference sequence).

Only a few counts were recorded for this clonotype. The V gene is TRBV25-1, the J gene TRBJ1-5; possible D gene TRBD1, 5 bases. The CDR3 extends over 15 amino acids. CDR1 is MGHDK, CDR2 SYGVNS, per germline. Trimming took 4 bases from V and 4 from J, leaving 14 bases between them. CDR3: CASSGGGGVNQPQHF. CDR3 DNA sequence: TGTGCCAGCAGTGGGGGCGGGGGGGTTAATCAGCCCCAGCATTTT.

This clonotype was seen repeatedly, ten times or more. The rearrangement uses TRBV10-3 and TRBJ2-3; 10 positions agree with TRBD2. CDR3 size: 15 residues. From germline, CDR1 is ENHRY and CDR2 SYGVKD. The V segment lost 10 bases and the J segment 1 base; nucleotides outside the gene matches: 8. CDR3 in DNA: TGTGCCACCAGCTCTAGCGGGAGCCGCACAGATACGCAGTATTTT. It yields the protein CATSSSGSRTDTQYF.

This clonotype has only a few counts. Here the CDR3 reads CASSKTGTGPRGELFF. The CDR3 DNA follows: TGTGCCAGCAGTAAAACCGGGACAGGCCCTCGTGGGGAGCTGTTTTTT. The chain uses TRBV25-1 and TRBJ2-2; 8 nucleotides align to TRBD1. The CDR3 length is 16 residues. Germline trimming cut 5 bases from V and 8 bases from J; bases unmatched to any gene: 13. The germline V gene has CDR1 MGHDK and CDR2 SYGVNS.

This clonotype was observed a handful of times. The CDR3 spells CSARGRTYYEQYF. CDR3 DNA sequence: TGCAGTGCTAGGGGCAGGACTTACTACGAGCAGTACTTC. The gene calls are TRBV20-1 and TRBJ2-7, with D perhaps matching TRBD2 (5 bases). Trimming took off 3 bases at V and 3 bases at J, with 12 bases between the two ends. From germline, CDR1 is DFQATT and CDR2 SNEGSKA (reference sequence). The CDR3 runs 13 residues.